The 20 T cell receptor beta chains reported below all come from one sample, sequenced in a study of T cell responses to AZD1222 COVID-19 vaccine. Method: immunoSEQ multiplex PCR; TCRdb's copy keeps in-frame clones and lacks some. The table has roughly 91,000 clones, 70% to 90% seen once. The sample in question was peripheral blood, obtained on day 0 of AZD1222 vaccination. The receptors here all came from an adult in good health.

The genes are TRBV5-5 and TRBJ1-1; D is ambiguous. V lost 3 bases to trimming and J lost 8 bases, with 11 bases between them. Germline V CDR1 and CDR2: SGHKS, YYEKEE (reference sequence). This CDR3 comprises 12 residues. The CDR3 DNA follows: TGTGCCAGCAGCTCCCCGTCATTGGAAGCTTTCTTT. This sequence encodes CASSSPSLEAFF.

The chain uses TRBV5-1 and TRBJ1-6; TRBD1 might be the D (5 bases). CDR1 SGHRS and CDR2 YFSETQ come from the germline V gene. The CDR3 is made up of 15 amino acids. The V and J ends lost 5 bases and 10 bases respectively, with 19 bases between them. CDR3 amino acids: CASRETDSPGSPLHF. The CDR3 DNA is TGCGCCAGCAGGGAGACAGATTCCCCAGGGTCACCCCTCCACTTT.

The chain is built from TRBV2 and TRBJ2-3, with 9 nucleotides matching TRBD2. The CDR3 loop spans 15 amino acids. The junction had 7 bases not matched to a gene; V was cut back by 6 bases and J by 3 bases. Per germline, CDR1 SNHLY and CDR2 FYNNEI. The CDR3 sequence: CASSQLAGGTDTQYF. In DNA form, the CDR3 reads TGTGCCAGCAGCCAACTAGCGGGTGGGACAGATACGCAGTATTTT. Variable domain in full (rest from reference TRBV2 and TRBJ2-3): EPEVTQTPSHQVTQMGQEVILRCVPISNHLYFYWYRQILGQKVEFLVSFYNNEISEKSEIFDDQFSVERPDGSNFTLKIRSTKLEDSAMYFCASSQLAGGTDTQYFGPGTRLTVL.

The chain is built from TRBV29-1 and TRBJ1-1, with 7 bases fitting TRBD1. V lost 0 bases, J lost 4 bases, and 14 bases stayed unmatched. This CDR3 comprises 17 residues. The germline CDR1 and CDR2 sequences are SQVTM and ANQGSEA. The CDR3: CSVEDLPGGLLVTEAFF. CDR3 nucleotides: TGCAGCGTTGAAGACTTACCAGGGGGATTATTAGTCACTGAAGCTTTCTTT.

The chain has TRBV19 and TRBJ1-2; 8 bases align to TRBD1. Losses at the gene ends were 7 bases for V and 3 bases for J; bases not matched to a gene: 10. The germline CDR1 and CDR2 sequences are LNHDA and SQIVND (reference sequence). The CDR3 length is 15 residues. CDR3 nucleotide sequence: TGTGCCAGTACTGGACCGGGACAGGCCTACTATGGCTACACCTTC. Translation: CASTGPGQAYYGYTF.

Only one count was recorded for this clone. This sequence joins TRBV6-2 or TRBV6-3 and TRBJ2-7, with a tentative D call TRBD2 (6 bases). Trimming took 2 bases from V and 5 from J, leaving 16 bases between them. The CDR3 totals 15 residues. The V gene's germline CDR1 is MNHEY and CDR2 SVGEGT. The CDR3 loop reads CASSYPRARGDEQYF. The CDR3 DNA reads TGTGCCAGCAGTTACCCTAGGGCCCGCGGGGACGAGCAGTACTTC.

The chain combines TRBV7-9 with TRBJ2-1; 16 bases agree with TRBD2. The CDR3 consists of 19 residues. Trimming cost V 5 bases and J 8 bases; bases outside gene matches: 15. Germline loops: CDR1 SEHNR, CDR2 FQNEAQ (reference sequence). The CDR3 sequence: CASSDPGLAGGPGRDEQFF. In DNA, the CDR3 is TGTGCCAGCAGCGACCCGGGACTAGCGGGAGGGCCCGGTAGGGATGAGCAGTTCTTC.

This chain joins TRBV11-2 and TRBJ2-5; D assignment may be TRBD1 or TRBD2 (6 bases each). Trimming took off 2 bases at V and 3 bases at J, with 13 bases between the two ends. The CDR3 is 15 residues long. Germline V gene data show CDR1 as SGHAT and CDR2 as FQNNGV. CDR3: CASSLLDGGKETQYF. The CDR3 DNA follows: TGTGCCAGCAGCTTATTAGACGGGGGCAAAGAGACCCAGTACTTC.

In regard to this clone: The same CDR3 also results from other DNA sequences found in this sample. The CDR3, as DNA: TGTGCCAGCAGCCTCGGGGGCTATCAGCCCCAGCATTTT. Its protein product is CASSLGGYQPQHF. This rearrangement joins TRBV7-2 to TRBJ1-5; tentative D call: TRBD1 (6 bases). The CDR3 is 13 amino acids. Trimming took off 5 bases at V and 5 bases at J, with 10 bases between the two ends. Germline V gene data show CDR1 as SGHTA and CDR2 as FQGNSA.

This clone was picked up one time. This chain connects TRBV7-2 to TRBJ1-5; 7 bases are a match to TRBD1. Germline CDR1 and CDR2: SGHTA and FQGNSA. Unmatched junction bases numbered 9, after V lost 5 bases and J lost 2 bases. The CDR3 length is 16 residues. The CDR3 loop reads CASSRLTGEGNQPQHF. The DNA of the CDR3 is TGTGCCAGCAGCCGCTTAACAGGGGAAGGCAATCAGCCCCAGCATTTT. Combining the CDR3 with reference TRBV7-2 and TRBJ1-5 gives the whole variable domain GAGVSQSPSNKVTEKGKDVELRCDPISGHTALYWYRQSLGQGLEFLIYFQGNSAPDKSGLPSDRFSAERTGGSVSTLTIQRTQQEDSAVYLCASSRLTGEGNQPQHFGDGTRLSIL.

This CDR3 reads CASSLDGGVGQAFF. CDR3 nucleotides: TGTGCCAGCAGCTTAGACGGGGGAGTGGGGCAAGCTTTCTTT. The chain links TRBV7-8 to TRBJ1-1; D possibly corresponds to TRBD1 (5 bases). CDR1 is SGHVS, CDR2 FQNEAQ, per germline. V lost 1 base and J 9 bases, leaving 15 bases between the germline ends. CDR3 size: 14 residues.

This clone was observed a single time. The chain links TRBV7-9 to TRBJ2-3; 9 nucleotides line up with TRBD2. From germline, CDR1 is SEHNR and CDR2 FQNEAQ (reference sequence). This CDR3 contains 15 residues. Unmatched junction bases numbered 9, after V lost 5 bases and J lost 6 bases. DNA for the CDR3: TGTGCCAGCAGCCGACAAGCGGGAGGAGGGGATACGCAGTATTTT. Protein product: CASSRQAGGGDTQYF.

This chain's CDR3 is CATSDYRTSGYDEQFF. DNA for the CDR3: TGTGCCACCAGTGATTATCGGACTAGCGGGTACGATGAGCAGTTCTTC. J is TRBJ2-1 and V is TRBV24-1; 11 bases are a match to TRBD2. Per germline, CDR1 KGHDR and CDR2 SFDVKD. The CDR3 covers 16 residues. J was trimmed by 8 bases and V by 2 bases; bases with no gene match: 7.

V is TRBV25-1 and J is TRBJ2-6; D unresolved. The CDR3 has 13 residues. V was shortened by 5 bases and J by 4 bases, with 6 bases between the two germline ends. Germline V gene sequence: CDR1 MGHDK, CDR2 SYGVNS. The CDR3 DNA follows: TGTGCCAGCAGTCCGCGGGGGGCCAACGTCCTGACTTTC. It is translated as CASSPRGANVLTF. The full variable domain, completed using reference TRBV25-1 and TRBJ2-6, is EADIYQTPRYLVIGTGKKITLECSQTMGHDKMYWYQQDPGMELHLIHYSYGVNSTEKGDLSSESTVSRIRTEHFPLTLESARPSHTSQYLCASSPRGANVLTFGAGSRLTVL.

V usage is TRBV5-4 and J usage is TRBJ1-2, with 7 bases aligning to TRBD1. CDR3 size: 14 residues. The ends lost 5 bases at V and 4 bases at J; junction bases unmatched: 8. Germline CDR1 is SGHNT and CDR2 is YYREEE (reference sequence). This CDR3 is CASSFPGQLYGYTF. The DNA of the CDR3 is TGTGCCAGCAGTTTTCCGGGACAGCTCTATGGCTACACCTTC.

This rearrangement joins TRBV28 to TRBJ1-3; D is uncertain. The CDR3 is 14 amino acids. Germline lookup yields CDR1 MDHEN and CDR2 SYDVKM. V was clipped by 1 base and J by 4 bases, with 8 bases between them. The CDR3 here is CASSLSGSGNTIYF. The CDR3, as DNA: TGTGCCAGCAGTTTATCCGGTTCGGGAAACACCATATATTTT.

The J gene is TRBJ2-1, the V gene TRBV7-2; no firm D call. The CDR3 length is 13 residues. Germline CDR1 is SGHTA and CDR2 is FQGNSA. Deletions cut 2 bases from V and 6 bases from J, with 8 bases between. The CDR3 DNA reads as TGTGCCAGCAGCTTAAGGAGCACCAATGAGCAGTTCTTC. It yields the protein CASSLRSTNEQFF. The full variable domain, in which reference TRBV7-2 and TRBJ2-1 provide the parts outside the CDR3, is GAGVSQSPSNKVTEKGKDVELRCDPISGHTALYWYRQSLGQGLEFLIYFQGNSAPDKSGLPSDRFSAERTGGSVSTLTIQRTQQEDSAVYLCASSLRSTNEQFFGPGTRLTVL.

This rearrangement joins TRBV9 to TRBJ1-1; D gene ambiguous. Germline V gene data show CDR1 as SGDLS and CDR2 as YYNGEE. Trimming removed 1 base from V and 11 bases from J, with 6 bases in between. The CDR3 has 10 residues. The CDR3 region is CASSVTRAFF. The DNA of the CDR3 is TGTGCCAGCAGCGTAACCCGGGCTTTCTTT.

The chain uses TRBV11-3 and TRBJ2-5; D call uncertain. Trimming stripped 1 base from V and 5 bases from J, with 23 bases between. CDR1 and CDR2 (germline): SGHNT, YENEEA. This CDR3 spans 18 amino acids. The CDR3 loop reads CASSLGSVVLSLRETQYF. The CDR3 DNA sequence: TGTGCCAGCAGCTTAGGATCGGTAGTGCTGAGTCTTCGCGAGACCCAGTACTTC.

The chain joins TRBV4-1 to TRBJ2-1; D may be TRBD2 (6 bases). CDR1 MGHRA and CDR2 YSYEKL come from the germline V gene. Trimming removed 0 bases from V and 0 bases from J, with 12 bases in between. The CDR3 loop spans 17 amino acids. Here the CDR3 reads CASSQELGRSSYNEQFF. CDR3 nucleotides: TGCGCCAGCAGCCAAGAGCTGGGGAGGAGCTCCTACAATGAGCAGTTCTTC.